The 30 T cell receptor beta chains given below trace back to one sample, sequenced in a study of blood T cell repertoires in COVID-19. Only in-frame clones appear in the TCRdb table, and some are missing; sequencing was by immunoSEQ multiplex PCR. The sample has approximately 68,000 clones, roughly 88% seen once. Material for sequencing was peripheral blood. The receptors come from a man between 65 and 85 years old with active or convalescent COVID-19.

The CDR3 here is CAWVGGQGRRGEKLFF. CDR3 sequence (DNA): TGTGCCTGGGTTGGGGGACAGGGCCGACGGGGTGAAAAACTGTTTTTT. The V gene is TRBV30, the J gene TRBJ1-4; 9 bases are a match to TRBD1. V shed 5 bases and J 7 bases; nucleotides not matched to a gene: 14. Germline CDR1 GTSNPN, CDR2 SVGIG (reference sequence). The CDR3 loop spans 16 amino acids.

The chain couples TRBV2 to TRBJ2-2; D ambiguous. With 0 bases removed from V and 7 bases from J, the gap between germline ends came to 9 bases. Germline CDR1 reads SNHLY; CDR2 reads FYNNEI. The CDR3 is made up of 14 amino acids. This CDR3 is CASSEAVAGGELFF. CDR3 in DNA: TGTGCCAGCAGTGAAGCGGTAGCTGGCGGGGAGCTGTTTTTT.

V usage is TRBV11-2 and J usage is TRBJ1-1, with D tentatively TRBD1 (6 bases). Trimming shortened V by 8 bases and J by 1 base, and 14 bases separated the two germline ends. This CDR3 is 14 amino acids long. Germline V CDR1 and CDR2: SGHAT, FQNNGV. The CDR3 loop reads CASSWGPRNTEAFF. The CDR3 bases are TGTGCCAGCTCCTGGGGGCCTAGGAACACTGAAGCTTTCTTT. The full variable domain, with the rest looked up from reference TRBV11-2 and TRBJ1-1, is EAGVAQSPRYKIIEKRQSVAFWCNPISGHATLYWYQQILGQGPKLLIQFQNNGVVDDSQLPKDRFSAERLKGVDSTLKIQPAKLEDSAVYLCASSWGPRNTEAFFGQGTRLTVV.

The chain is built from TRBV29-1 and TRBJ2-1; D gene unclear. The CDR3 has 12 residues. Trimming removed 3 bases at V and 8 bases at J, with 11 bases between. Germline V lookup: CDR1 SQVTM, CDR2 ANQGSEA. The CDR3 region is CSVDKTEDEQFF. CDR3 coding DNA: TGCAGCGTTGACAAGACTGAGGATGAGCAGTTCTTC.

The chain is built from TRBV2 and TRBJ2-7; tentatively, D is TRBD1 (5 bases). CDR1 is SNHLY, CDR2 FYNNEI, per germline. Deletions cut 9 bases from V and 0 bases from J, with 12 bases between. This CDR3 is built from 13 residues. The CDR3 DNA reads TGTGCCAGTGACAGAGTCCTCTCCTACGAGCAGTACTTC. This codes for CASDRVLSYEQYF.

The genes are TRBV2 and TRBJ2-2; D is undetermined. The V gene's germline CDR1 is SNHLY and CDR2 FYNNEI. The CDR3 has 12 residues. V gave up 6 bases and J gave up 3 bases, with 5 bases separating them. CDR3 sequence: CASRGDTGELFF. The CDR3 DNA is TGTGCCAGCAGAGGAGACACCGGGGAGCTGTTTTTT.

DNA for the CDR3: TGTGCCAGCAGCCCAGCGGGCTTCTCCTACGAGCAGTACTTC. This sequence encodes CASSPAGFSYEQYF. The gene calls are TRBV7-2 and TRBJ2-7; a weak D match, TRBD2 (6 bases). This CDR3 is 14 amino acids long. Trimming took 5 bases from V and 0 from J, leaving 11 bases between them. CDR1 is SGHTA, CDR2 FQGNSA, per germline.

The CDR3 protein is CASSRIQGGDSPLHF. The CDR3 DNA reads TGTGCCAGCAGCCGCATACAGGGGGGCGATTCACCCCTCCACTTT. The chain is built from TRBV7-2 and TRBJ1-6, with TRBD1 matching over 8 bases. CDR3 length equals 15 residues. V dropped 5 bases and J dropped 8; count of bases not matched to a gene: 8. The V gene's germline CDR1 is SGHTA and CDR2 FQGNSA.

This CDR3 reads CAWSSGGYGYTF. The CDR3 nucleotides are TGTGCCTGGAGTTCAGGAGGCTATGGCTACACCTTC. The chain employs TRBV30 and TRBJ1-2; D is undetermined. Germline V gene sequence: CDR1 GTSNPN, CDR2 SVGIG (reference sequence). Trimming pared 2 bases from V and 4 bases from J, leaving 8 bases between. The CDR3 consists of 12 residues.

This chain uses TRBV10-3 with TRBJ1-2, with a possible D match to TRBD1 (5 bases). Trimming took 3 bases from V and 0 from J, leaving 8 bases between them. The CDR3 spans 14 residues. Germline values: CDR1 ENHRY, CDR2 SYGVKD. The CDR3 reads CAISETGTNYGYTF. CDR3 DNA sequence: TGTGCCATCAGTGAAACAGGAACTAACTATGGCTACACCTTC.

This chain joins TRBV30 and TRBJ1-1; perhaps TRBD1 as D (5 bases). Per germline, CDR1 GTSNPN and CDR2 SVGIG (reference sequence). This CDR3 has 15 residues. With 3 bases removed from V and 0 bases from J, the gap between germline ends came to 14 bases. The CDR3 region is CAWRTPGTLNTEAFF. CDR3 coding DNA: TGTGCCTGGAGGACCCCCGGGACTTTGAACACTGAAGCTTTCTTT. The full variable domain, completed using reference TRBV30 and TRBJ1-1, is SQTIHQWPATLVQPVGSPLSLECTVEGTSNPNLYWYRQAAGRGLQLLFYSVGIGQISSEVPQNLSASRPQDRQFILSSKKLLLSDSGFYLCAWRTPGTLNTEAFFGQGTRLTVV.

This chain uses TRBV18 with TRBJ2-5; TRBD2 matches 15 bases. Germline lookup yields CDR1 KGHSH and CDR2 LQKENI. The CDR3 covers 16 residues. V gave up 0 bases and J gave up 5 bases; unmatched junction bases: 1. The CDR3 region is CASSPPGLAGGETQYF. DNA of the CDR3: TGTGCCAGCTCACCACCGGGACTAGCGGGGGGTGAGACCCAGTACTTC.

This clone was detected a few times. The rearrangement joins TRBV2 to TRBJ1-1, with 9 nucleotides matching TRBD1. This CDR3 comprises 15 residues. CDR1 SNHLY and CDR2 FYNNEI come from the germline V gene. V dropped 7 bases and J dropped 1; count of bases not matched to a gene: 7. The CDR3 is CASKEDRGRNTEAFF. In nucleotides, the CDR3 is TGTGCCAGCAAAGAGGACAGGGGAAGGAACACTGAAGCTTTCTTT.

V and J are TRBV29-1 and TRBJ2-1, with a possible D match to TRBD1 (6 bases). Germline V gene data show CDR1 as SQVTM and CDR2 as ANQGSEA. With 7 bases removed from V and 6 bases from J, the gap between germline ends came to 16 bases. The CDR3 length is 13 residues. This CDR3 reads CSGVNTGLNEQFF. CDR3 coding DNA: TGCAGCGGAGTAAATACAGGGCTCAATGAGCAGTTCTTC.

The chain combines TRBV27 with TRBJ1-6; TRBD1 aligns across 7 bases. The junction had 15 bases not matched to a gene; V was cut back by 6 bases and J by 10 bases. This CDR3 has 16 amino acids. CDR1 is MNHEY, CDR2 SMNVEV, per germline (reference sequence). The CDR3 DNA reads as TGTGCCAGCAGGGAGCGACAGGGCACAATTTTGTCACCCCTCCACTTT. Its translation: CASRERQGTILSPLHF.

The CDR3 DNA reads TGCAGCGTCTCGCTTTCGGGAGGCGAGCAGTACTTC. Its translation is CSVSLSGGEQYF. The V gene is TRBV29-1, the J gene TRBJ2-7; 7 bases fit TRBD2. The CDR3 runs 12 residues. The germline gives CDR1 SQVTM, CDR2 ANQGSEA. Unmatched junction bases numbered 8, after V lost 6 bases and J lost 6 bases.

This clone has more than one count but fewer than ten. The V call is TRBV25-1, the J call TRBJ2-7; TRBD2 agrees at 10 bases. Germline V gives CDR1 MGHDK, CDR2 SYGVNS. V shed 2 bases, J shed 3 bases, and the junction held 1 base outside the gene matches. The CDR3 consists of 14 residues. The CDR3 protein is CASSELAGDYEQYF. The CDR3 DNA reads as TGTGCCAGCAGTGAACTAGCGGGGGACTACGAGCAGTACTTC.

The chain carries TRBV6-5 and TRBJ1-4; the match to TRBD1 covers 7 bases. After removal of 5 bases from V and 4 bases from J, the junction contained 7 bases not matched to a gene. CDR3 size: 15 residues. Germline values: CDR1 MNHEY, CDR2 SVGAGI. The CDR3 region is CASSPRQGNNEKLFF. The CDR3 bases are TGTGCCAGCAGTCCTCGACAGGGCAATAATGAAAAACTGTTTTTT.

V usage is TRBV19 and J usage is TRBJ1-1, with 9 bases that match TRBD1. V trimming: 5 bases; J trimming: 4 bases; junction bases outside the gene matches: 8. The CDR3 extends over 15 amino acids. In germline, CDR1 is LNHDA, CDR2 SQIVND (reference sequence). The DNA for the CDR3 is TGTGCCAGTAGTTTGGGACAGGGAGAAGGCACTGAAGCTTTCTTT. Protein product: CASSLGQGEGTEAFF.

The chain employs TRBV6-5 and TRBJ1-1; tentative D call: TRBD1 (5 bases). From germline, CDR1 is MNHEY and CDR2 SVGAGI. This CDR3 spans 14 amino acids. The V end lost 0 bases, the J end lost 7 bases, and 12 bases lay between the germline ends. The DNA for the CDR3 is TGTGCCAGCAGTTACTCAGGAGCAGGGCTTGAAGCTTTCTTT. Amino acids: CASSYSGAGLEAFF.

This clone showed up just once. CDR3 sequence reads: CASSLRGSTDTQYF. The CDR3 DNA reads as TGTGCCAGTAGTCTGAGGGGGAGCACAGATACGCAGTATTTT. This sequence joins TRBV19 and TRBJ2-3; possible D gene TRBD1, 6 bases. The CDR3 totals 14 residues. Trimming pared 5 bases from V and 0 bases from J, leaving 9 bases between. Per the germline V gene, CDR1 is LNHDA and CDR2 is SQIVND (reference sequence).

V gene TRBV14 combines with J gene TRBJ1-2; D not certain. Germline assignment: CDR1 SGHDN and CDR2 FVKESK. There are 13 residues in the CDR3. Trimming removed 4 bases at V and 4 bases at J, with 10 bases between. The CDR3 coding sequence is TGTGCCAGCAGCCCTGCTGGGCCCTATGGCTACACCTTC. It is translated as CASSPAGPYGYTF. Complete variable domain (other parts from reference TRBV14 and TRBJ1-2): EAGVTQFPSHSVIEKGQTVTLRCDPISGHDNLYWYRRVMGKEIKFLLHFVKESKQDESGMPNNRFLAERTGGTYSTLKVQPAELEDSGVYFCASSPAGPYGYTFGSGTRLTVV.

This clone was seen once. The chain has TRBV10-2 and TRBJ1-1; unclear D gene. CDR1 is WSHSY, CDR2 SAAADI, per germline. V was shortened by 2 bases and J by 1 base, with 8 bases between the two germline ends. The CDR3 is 14 residues long. The CDR3 reads CASSEAGGNTEAFF. DNA of the CDR3: TGCGCCAGCAGTGAGGCGGGAGGGAACACTGAAGCTTTCTTT.

The chain uses TRBV2 and TRBJ2-2, with D possibly matching TRBD2 (6 bases). CDR1 SNHLY and CDR2 FYNNEI come from the germline V gene. The CDR3 length is 13 residues. V shed 6 bases and J shed 4 bases, with 9 bases lying between them. The CDR3 DNA reads as TGTGCCAGCAGGCGGGACGTCACCGGGGAGCTGTTTTTT. It is translated as CASRRDVTGELFF.

This chain's CDR3 is CASSQSAGRSYEQYF. CDR3 coding DNA: TGTGCCAGCAGCCAATCCGCGGGAAGGTCCTACGAGCAGTACTTC. J is TRBJ2-7 and V is TRBV3-1 (or the pseudogene TRBV3-2); TRBD2 is a possible D gene (6 bases). The CDR3 has 15 amino acids. CDR1 and CDR2 (germline): LGHDT, YNNKEL (reference sequence). V lost 2 bases and J lost 1, with 12 bases in between.

The chain employs TRBV30 and TRBJ1-1; D may be TRBD1 (5 bases). Germline CDR1 and CDR2: GTSNPN and SVGIG (reference sequence). The CDR3 has 13 amino acids. V was cut by 0 bases and J by 8 bases, with 13 bases left in between. CDR3 nucleotides: TGTGCCTGGAGTGTTGGGACTCCCACGGAAGCTTTCTTT. The encoded protein is CAWSVGTPTEAFF.

The rearrangement links TRBV27 to TRBJ2-3; D possibly corresponds to TRBD2 (5 bases). Trimming stripped 4 bases from V and 4 bases from J, with 9 bases between. Germline CDR1 is MNHEY and CDR2 is SMNVEV (reference sequence). The CDR3 runs to 13 residues. The CDR3 bases are TGTGCCAGCAGTTGGGTGAGGGCAGATACGCAGTATTTT. Translating it yields CASSWVRADTQYF.

The chain has TRBV18 and TRBJ2-7; a possible D gene is TRBD1 (6 bases). The CDR3 contains 15 residues. CDR1 is KGHSH and CDR2 is LQKENI in the germline V gene. V lost 4 bases, J lost 2 bases, and 15 bases lay in between. The CDR3 loop is CASSRSGAPAYEQYF. CDR3 sequence (DNA): TGTGCCAGCTCACGATCAGGGGCCCCTGCCTACGAGCAGTACTTC.

The V gene is TRBV5-1, the J gene TRBJ2-7, with a weak D call TRBD1 (6 bases). The germline CDR1 and CDR2 sequences are SGHRS and YFSETQ. V lost 1 base to trimming and J lost 0 bases, with 8 bases between them. This CDR3 is 14 amino acids long. The CDR3 sequence is CASSLKGVSYEQYF. Here the CDR3 DNA reads TGCGCCAGCAGCTTGAAGGGGGTCTCCTACGAGCAGTACTTC.

The chain carries TRBV25-1 and TRBJ1-3; D not resolved. The CDR3 extends over 13 amino acids. With 4 bases removed from V and 3 bases from J, the gap between germline ends came to 7 bases. The germline V gene encodes CDR1 MGHDK and CDR2 SYGVNS. As DNA, the CDR3 is TGTGCCAGCAGTGTTTCACTTGGAAACACCATATATTTT. It is translated as CASSVSLGNTIYF.